This TCR beta chain was profiled in a study of Ad26.COV2.S vaccination and SARS-CoV-2 variants. Study-level background: COV1001, an Ad26.COV2.S trial, supplied this vaccine-arm donor.

Whole-study findings and limits: Vaccinees displayed broader spike-specific TCR repertoires than placebo recipients. Analyses that measured TCR breadth and depth may have underestimated total T cell responses.

The sample's treatment: about 20 received Ad26.COV2.S at low or high dose, single or two shots; several received placebo; per-sample allocation not given. Samples came from day 63 after the first vaccine or placebo injection. Turning to this clone: Its antigen is unknown.

This table comes from immunoSEQ multiplex PCR, and its TCRdb copy is limited to in-frame clones, with some not included. The sample lists hundreds of thousands of clones, roughly 81% occurring once. The input for sequencing was peripheral blood, taken in a trial of Ad26.COV2.S vaccine versus placebo. The sequence was obtained from a person between 18 and 65 years old who received the Ad26.COV2.S COVID-19 vaccine or a placebo.

The DNA of the CDR3 is TGTGCCAGTAGTCCCGGGACAGGGGTAGGCGAGCAGTACTTC. This translates into CASSPGTGVGEQYF. The chain recombines TRBV19 with TRBJ2-7; 10 bases line up with TRBD1. The CDR3 contains 14 residues. V gave up 5 bases and J gave up 6 bases; unmatched junction bases: 7. Germline CDR1 is LNHDA and CDR2 is SQIVND (reference sequence).